The sample holds a few counts of the clone carrying this T cell receptor beta chain. Its antigen remains unknown. This record belongs to a study of molecular identifiers for immune sequencing clone quantification. Overall study results and limits: The study reportedly detected spiked Jurkat TCR RNA from one cell among about 1 million naive cells.

Both previously described methods and listed TCR primers were employed to make bulk TCR libraries. TCRdb passed the PCR reads through MiXCR, listing each CDR3 protein once. This table holds 600,000 to 650,000 distinct CDR3 sequences, about 20% found once. This CDR3 spans 15 amino acids. V was cut by 6 bases and J by 4 bases, with 19 bases left in between. Germline V gives CDR1 DFQATT, CDR2 SNEGSKA (reference sequence). V and J are TRBV20-1 and TRBJ2-1; tentative D call: TRBD2 (6 bases). The clonotype comes from a human donor in good health. Some libraries in this study had Jurkat cell RNA spiked in. The sequencing input was naive CD8+ T cells from blood, with Jurkat cell RNA spiked in. Subset specified: FACS-sorted CD8+CD4-CCR7+CD45RA+ naive T cells. The CDR3 loop is CSAPFGVAAYNEQFF. The CDR3 region has the DNA TGCAGTGCCCCCTTTGGGGTAGCGGCGTACAATGAGCAGTTCTTC.